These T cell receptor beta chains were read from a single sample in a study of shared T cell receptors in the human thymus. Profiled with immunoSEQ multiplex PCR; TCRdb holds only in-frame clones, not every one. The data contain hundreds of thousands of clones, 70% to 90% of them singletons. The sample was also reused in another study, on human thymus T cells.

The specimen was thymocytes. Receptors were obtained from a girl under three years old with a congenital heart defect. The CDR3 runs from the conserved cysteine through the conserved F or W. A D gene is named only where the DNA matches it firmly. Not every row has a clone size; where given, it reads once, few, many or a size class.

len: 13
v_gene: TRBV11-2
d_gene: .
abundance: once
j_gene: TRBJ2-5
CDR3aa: CASSLAGWETQYF
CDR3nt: TGTGCCAGCAGCTTAGCAGGATGGGAGACCCAGTACTTC

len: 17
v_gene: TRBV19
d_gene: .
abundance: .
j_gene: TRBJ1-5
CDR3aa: CASSIRRGSVDNQPQHF
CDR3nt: TGTGCCAGTAGTATTCGGCGGGGCTCGGTAGACAATCAGCCCCAGCATTTT

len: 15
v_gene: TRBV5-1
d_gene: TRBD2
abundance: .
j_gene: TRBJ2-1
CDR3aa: CASYGLAGGYNEQFF
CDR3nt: TGCGCCAGCTACGGACTAGCGGGGGGTTACAATGAGCAGTTCTTC

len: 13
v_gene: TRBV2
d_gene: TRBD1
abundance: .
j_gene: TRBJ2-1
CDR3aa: CASSAGGDGTPFF
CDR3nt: TGTGCCAGCAGTGCAGGGGGCGACGGGACTCCGTTCTTC

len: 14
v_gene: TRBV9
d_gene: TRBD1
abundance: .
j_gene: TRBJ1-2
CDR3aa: CASSVRDRGDGYTF
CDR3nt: TGTGCCAGCAGCGTCCGGGACAGGGGGGATGGCTACACCTTC

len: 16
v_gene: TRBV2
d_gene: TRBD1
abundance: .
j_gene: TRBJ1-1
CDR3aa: CASSPPDRGRDTEAFF
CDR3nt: TGTGCCAGCAGTCCCCCGGACAGGGGGCGCGACACTGAAGCTTTCTTT

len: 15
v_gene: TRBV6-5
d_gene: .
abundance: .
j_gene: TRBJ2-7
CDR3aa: CASSYKDDRQYEQYF
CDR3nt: TGTGCCAGCAGTTACAAGGATGACCGACAATACGAGCAGTACTTC

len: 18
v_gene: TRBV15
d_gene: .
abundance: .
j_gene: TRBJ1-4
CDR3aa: CATSRDHLASSPNEKLFF
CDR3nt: TGTGCCACCAGCAGAGATCACTTAGCCTCGAGCCCTAATGAAAAACTGTTTTTT

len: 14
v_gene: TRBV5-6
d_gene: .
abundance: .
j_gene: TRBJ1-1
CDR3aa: CASSEDSLNTEAFF
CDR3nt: TGTGCCAGCAGCGAGGACAGCCTGAACACTGAAGCTTTCTTT

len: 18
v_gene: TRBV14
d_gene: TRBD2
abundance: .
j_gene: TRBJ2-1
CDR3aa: CASSQPGMAGGSYNEQFF
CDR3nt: TGTGCCAGCAGCCAACCTGGTATGGCGGGGGGTAGCTACAATGAGCAGTTCTTC

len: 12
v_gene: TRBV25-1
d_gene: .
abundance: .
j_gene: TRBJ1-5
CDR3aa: CASSGRNQPQHF
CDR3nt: TGTGCCAGCAGTGGCAGGAATCAGCCCCAGCATTTT

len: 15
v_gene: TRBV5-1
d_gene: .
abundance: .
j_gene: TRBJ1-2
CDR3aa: CASSLAPGHNYGYTF
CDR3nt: TGCGCCAGCAGCCTCGCCCCGGGACACAACTATGGCTACACCTTC

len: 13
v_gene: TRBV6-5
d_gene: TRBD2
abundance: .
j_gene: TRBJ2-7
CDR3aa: CASSAGGSYEQYF
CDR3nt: TGTGCCAGCAGTGCGGGGGGCTCCTACGAGCAGTACTTC

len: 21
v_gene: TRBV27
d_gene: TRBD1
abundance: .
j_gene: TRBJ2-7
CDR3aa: CASSFSAFAQVGQGKGYEQYF
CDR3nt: TGTGCCAGCAGTTTTTCGGCCTTTGCGCAGGTGGGACAGGGTAAAGGCTACGAGCAGTACTTC

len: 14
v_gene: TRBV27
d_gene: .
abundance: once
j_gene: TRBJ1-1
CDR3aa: CASSLCQGTTEAFF
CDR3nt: TGTGCCAGCAGTTTATGCCAGGGAACCACTGAAGCTTTCTTT